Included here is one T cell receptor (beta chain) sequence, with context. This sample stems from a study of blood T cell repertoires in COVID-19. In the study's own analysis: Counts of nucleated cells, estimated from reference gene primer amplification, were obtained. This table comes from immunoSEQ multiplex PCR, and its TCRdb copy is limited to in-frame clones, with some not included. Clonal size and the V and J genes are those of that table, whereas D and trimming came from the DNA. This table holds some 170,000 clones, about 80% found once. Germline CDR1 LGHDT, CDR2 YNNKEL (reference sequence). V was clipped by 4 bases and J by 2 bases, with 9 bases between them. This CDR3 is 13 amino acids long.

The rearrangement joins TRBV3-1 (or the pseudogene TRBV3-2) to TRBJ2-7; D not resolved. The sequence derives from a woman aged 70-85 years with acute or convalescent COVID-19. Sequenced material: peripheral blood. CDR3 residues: CASSLRSTYEQYF. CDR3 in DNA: TGTGCCAGCAGCCTCCGCTCTACCTACGAGCAGTACTTC.